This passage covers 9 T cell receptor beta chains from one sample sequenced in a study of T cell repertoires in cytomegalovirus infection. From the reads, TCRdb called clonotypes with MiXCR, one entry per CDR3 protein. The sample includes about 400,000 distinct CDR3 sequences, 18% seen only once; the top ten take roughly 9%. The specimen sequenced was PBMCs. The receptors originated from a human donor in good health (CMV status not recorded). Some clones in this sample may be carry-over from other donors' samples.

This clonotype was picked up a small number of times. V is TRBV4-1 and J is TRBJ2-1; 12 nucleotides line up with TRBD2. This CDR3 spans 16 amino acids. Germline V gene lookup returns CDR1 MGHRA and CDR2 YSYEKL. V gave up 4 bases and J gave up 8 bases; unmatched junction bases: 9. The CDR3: CASSLILAGGGHEQFF. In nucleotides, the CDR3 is TGCGCCAGCAGCCTAATACTAGCGGGAGGTGGCCATGAGCAGTTCTTC.

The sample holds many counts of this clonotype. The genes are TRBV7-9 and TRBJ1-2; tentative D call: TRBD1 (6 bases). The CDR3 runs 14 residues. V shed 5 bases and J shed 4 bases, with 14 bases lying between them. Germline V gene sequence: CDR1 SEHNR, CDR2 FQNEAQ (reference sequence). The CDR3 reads CASSAQQGLYGYTF. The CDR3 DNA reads TGTGCCAGCAGCGCACAACAGGGCCTCTATGGCTACACCTTC.

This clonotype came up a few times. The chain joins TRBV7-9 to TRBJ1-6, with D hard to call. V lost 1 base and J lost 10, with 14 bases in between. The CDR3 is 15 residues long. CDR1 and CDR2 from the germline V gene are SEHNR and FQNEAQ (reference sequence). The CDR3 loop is CASSLVRLSNSPLHF. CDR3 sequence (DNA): TGTGCCAGCAGCTTAGTCCGGCTTTCTAACTCACCCCTCCACTTT.

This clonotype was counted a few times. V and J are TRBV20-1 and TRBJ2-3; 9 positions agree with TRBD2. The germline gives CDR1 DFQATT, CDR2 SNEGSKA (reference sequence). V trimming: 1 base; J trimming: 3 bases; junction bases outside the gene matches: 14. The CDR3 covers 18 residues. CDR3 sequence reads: CSARAPIISAGGTDTQYF. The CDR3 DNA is TGCAGTGCTAGAGCCCCAATTATTTCAGCGGGGGGTACAGATACGCAGTATTTT.

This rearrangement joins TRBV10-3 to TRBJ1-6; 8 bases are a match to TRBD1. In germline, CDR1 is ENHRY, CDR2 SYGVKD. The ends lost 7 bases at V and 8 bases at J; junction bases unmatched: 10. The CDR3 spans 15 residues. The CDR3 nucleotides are TGTGCCATCAAGGAGCGGCAGGGGGCTGATTCACCCCTCCACTTT. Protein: CAIKERQGADSPLHF.

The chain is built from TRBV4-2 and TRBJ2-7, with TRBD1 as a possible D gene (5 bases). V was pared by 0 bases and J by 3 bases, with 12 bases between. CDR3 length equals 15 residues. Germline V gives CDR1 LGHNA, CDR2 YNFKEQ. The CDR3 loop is CASSQDLSGYYEQYF. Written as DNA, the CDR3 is TGTGCCAGCAGCCAAGATTTATCAGGGTACTACGAGCAGTACTTC.

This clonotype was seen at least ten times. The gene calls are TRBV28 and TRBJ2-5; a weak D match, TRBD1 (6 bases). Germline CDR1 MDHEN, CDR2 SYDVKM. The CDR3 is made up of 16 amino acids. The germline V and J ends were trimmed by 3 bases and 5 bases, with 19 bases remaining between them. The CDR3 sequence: CASSLAPTGSRETQYF. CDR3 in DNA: TGTGCCAGCAGTTTGGCTCCGACAGGTTCGAGGGAGACCCAGTACTTC.

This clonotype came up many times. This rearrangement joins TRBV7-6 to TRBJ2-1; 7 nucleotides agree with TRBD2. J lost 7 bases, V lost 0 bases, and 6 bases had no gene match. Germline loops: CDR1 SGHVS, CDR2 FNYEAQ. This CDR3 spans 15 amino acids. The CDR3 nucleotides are TGTGCCAGCAGCTTAGCAGGGAGGGGAGTGAATGAGCAGTTCTTC. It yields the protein CASSLAGRGVNEQFF.

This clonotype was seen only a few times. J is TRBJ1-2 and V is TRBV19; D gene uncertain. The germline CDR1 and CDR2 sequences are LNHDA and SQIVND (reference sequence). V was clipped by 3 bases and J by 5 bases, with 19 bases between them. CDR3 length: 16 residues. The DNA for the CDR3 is TGTGCCAGTAGTATTGGGCCCAGCAGGTTTACGTATGGCTACACCTTC. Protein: CASSIGPSRFTYGYTF. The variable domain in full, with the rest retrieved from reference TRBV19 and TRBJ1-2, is DGGITQSPKYLFRKEGQNVTLSCEQNLNHDAMYWYRQDPGQGLRLIYYSQIVNDFQKGDIAEGYSVSREKKESFPLTVTSAQKNPTAFYLCASSIGPSRFTYGYTFGSGTRLTVV.